This TCR beta chain was identified during a study of blood T cell repertoires in COVID-19 (TCRdb year 2020). Study-wide context: Samples from collaborators originated in the United States, Italy and Spain and spanned both the acute and convalescent phases of COVID-19. The repertoires were made available in a free public database intended to serve as a resource for research on the immune response to SARS-CoV-2. The samples were drawn from two sources: the first 160 participants of the ongoing ImmuneRACE study, and 1,254 subjects contributed by 6 global collaborators. Where available, HLA class I and class II types were taken from metadata supplied by the sample provider and were not determined by assay-based typing. The prospective study material was composed of cDNA or gDNA derived from T cells, B-cell-depleted T cells, or PBMCs. Deeply sampled blood TCRbeta repertoires from subjects exposed to, actively infected with, or recovered from COVID-19 were included in the dataset. Nearly every sample came with metadata listing a de-identified subject ID, COVID-19 status, age in years and sex. Broad study findings and their caveats: How much clinical and demographic metadata was included differed by source and by participant, and the metadata was provided uncurated.

V and J are truncated by 1 base and 2 bases respectively, leaving an intervening sequence of 18 bases. From cysteine to phenylalanine, the CDR3 is 17 amino acids long. Only the CDR3 portion is preserved as DNA: 51 bases, with reading frame beginning at the first base. The germline V gene (reference sequence) gives CDR1 as SEHNR and CDR2 as FQNEAQ. A note on this clone: It lacks a known antigen. The input lacks base qualities; no much larger clone sits a single base away.

TCRbeta CDR3 regions were amplified from genomic DNA using the immunoSEQ Assay, a bias-controlled multiplex PCR. The authors processed their data as follows. The number of nucleated cells in each sample was estimated by amplification of reference gene primers within the assay. To quantify the absolute abundance of each unique TCRbeta CDR3 rearrangement, sequence reads were collapsed and filtered. For each sample, productive Simpson clonality was calculated as the square root of Simpson's diversity index across productive rearrangements. Entries here come from immuneACCESS through TCRdb and include only in-frame sequences with V and J called. Some clones fail to appear in such tables; in the studies checked, an unresolved V gene covers under half of the shortfall, and the cause of the remainder is unknown. V, J and clone size are taken as reported in that table, and D and trimming were inferred from the DNA itself. The sample includes around 270,000 clones, with around nine tenths observed a single time. Roughly 5% of the sample comes from the top ten.

One collaborating source in Seattle enrolled patients while the patients were actively infected and followed the patients over time throughout the course of disease. The collaborating institutions used their own protocols to collect whole blood in K2EDTA tubes. For TCRbeta analysis, collaborators shipped samples in one of three forms: frozen whole blood, isolated PBMCs, or DNA extracted from either of those sample types. The clonotype comes from a woman in her sixties with COVID-19, enrolled during active disease. What was sequenced was peripheral blood. In this chain, TRBV7-9 is recombined with TRBJ2-7; a tentative D call is TRBD1 (6 bases match). The sequence in DNA is TGTGCCAGCAGCTTAGGCTACCGGGGAGAGGGGGCCTACGAGCAGTACTTC. This codes for CASSLGYRGEGAYEQYF.